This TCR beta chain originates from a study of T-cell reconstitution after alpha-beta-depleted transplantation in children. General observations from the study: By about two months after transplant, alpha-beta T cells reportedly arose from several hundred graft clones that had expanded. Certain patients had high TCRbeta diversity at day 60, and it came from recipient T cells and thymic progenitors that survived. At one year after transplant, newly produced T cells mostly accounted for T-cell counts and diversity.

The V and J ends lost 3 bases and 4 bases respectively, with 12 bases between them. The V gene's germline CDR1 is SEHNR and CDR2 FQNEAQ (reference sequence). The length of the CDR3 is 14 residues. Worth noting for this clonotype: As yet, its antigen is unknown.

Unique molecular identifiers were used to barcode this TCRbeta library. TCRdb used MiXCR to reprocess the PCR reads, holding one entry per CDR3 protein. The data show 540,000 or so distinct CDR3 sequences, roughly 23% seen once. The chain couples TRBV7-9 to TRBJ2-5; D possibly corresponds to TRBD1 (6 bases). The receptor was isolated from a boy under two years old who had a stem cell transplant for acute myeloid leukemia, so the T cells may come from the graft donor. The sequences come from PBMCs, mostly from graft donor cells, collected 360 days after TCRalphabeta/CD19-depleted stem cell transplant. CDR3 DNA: TGTGCCAGCAGCTTGAATACAGGGCGAGAGACCCAGTACTTC. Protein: CASSLNTGRETQYF. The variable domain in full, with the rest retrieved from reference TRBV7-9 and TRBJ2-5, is DTGVSQNPRHKITKRGQNVTFRCDPISEHNRLYWYRQTLGQGPEFLTYFQNEAQLEKSRLLSDRFSAERPKGSFSTLEIQRTEQGDSAMYLCASSLNTGRETQYFGPGTRLLVL.